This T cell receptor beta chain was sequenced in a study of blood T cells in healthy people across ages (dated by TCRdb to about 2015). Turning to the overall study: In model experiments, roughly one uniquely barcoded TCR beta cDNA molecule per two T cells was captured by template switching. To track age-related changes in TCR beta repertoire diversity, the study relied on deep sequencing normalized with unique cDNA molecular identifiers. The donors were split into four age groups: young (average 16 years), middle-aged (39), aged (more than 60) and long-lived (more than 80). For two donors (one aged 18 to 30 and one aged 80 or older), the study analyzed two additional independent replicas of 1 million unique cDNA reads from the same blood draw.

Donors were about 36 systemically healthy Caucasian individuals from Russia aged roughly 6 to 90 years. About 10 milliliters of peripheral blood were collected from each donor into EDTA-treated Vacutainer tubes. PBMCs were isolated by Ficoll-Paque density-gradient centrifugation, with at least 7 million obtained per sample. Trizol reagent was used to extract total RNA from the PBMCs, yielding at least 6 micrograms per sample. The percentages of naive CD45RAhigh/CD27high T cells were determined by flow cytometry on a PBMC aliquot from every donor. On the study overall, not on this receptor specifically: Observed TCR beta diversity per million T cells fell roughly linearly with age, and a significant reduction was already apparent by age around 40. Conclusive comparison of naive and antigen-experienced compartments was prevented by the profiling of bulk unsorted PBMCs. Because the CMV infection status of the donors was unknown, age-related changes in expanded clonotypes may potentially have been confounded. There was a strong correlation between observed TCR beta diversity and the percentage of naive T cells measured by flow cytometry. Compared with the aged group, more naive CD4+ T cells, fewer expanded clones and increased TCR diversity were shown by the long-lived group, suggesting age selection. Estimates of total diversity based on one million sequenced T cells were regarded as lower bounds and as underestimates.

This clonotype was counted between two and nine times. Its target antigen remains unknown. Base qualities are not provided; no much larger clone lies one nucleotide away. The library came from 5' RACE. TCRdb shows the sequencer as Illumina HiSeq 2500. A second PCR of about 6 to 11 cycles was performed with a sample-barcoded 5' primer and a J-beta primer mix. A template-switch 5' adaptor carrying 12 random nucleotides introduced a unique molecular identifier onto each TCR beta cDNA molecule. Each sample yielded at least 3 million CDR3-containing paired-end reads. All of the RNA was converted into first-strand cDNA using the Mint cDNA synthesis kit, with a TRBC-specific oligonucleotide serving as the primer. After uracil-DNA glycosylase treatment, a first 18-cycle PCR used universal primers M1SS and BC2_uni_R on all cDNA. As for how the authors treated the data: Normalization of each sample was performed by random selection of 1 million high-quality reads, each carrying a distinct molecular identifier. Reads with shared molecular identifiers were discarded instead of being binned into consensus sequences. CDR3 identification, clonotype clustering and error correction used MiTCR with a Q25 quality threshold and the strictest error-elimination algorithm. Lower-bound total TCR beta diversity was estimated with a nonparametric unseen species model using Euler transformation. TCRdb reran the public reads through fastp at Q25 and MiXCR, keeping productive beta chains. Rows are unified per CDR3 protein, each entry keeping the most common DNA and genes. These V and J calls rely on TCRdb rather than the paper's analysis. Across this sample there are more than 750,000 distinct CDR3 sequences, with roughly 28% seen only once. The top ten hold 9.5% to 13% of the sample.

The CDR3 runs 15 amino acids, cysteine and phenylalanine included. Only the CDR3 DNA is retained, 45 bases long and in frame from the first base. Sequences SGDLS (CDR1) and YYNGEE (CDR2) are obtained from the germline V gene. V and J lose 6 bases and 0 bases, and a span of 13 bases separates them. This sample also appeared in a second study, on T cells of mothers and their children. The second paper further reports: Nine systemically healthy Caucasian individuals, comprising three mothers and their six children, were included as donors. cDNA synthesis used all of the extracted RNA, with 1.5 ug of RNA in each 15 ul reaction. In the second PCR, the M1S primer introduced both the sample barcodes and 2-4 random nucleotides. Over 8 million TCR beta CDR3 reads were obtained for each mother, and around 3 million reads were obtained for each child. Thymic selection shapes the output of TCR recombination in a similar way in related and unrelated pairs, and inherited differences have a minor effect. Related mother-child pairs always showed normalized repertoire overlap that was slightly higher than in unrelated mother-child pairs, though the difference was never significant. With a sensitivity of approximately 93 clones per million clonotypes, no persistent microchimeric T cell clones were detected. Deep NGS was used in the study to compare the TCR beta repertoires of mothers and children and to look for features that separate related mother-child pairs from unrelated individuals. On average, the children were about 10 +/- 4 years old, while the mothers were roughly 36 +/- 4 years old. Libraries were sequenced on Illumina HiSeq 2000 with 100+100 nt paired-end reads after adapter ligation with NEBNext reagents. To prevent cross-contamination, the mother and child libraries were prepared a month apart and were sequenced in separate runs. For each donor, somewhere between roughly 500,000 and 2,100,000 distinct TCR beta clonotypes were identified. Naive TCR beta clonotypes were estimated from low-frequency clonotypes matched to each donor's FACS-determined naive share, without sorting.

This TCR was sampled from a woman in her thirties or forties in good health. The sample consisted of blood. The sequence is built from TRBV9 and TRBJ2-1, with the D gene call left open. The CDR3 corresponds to CASNPYASSYNEQFF. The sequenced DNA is TGTGCCAGCAATCCCTACGCTAGCTCCTACAATGAGCAGTTCTTC.